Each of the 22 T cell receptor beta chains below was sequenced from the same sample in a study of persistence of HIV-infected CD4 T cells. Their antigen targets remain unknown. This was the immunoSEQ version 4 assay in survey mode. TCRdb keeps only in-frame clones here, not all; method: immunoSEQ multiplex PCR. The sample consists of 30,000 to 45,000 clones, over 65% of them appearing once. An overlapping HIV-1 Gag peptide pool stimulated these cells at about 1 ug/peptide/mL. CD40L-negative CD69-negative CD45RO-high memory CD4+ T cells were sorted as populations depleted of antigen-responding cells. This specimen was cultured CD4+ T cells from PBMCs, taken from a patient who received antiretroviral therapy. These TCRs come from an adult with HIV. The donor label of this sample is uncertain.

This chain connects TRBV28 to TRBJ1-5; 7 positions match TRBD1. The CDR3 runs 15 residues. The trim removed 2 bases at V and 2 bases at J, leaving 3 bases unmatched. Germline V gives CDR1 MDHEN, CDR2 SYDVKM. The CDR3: CASSLRTGGNQPQHF. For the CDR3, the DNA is TGTGCCAGCAGTTTACGAACAGGGGGCAATCAGCCCCAGCATTTT. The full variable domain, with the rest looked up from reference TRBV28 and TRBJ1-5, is DVKVTQSSRYLVKRTGEKVFLECVQDMDHENMFWYRQDPGLGLRLIYFSYDVKMKEKGDIPEGYSVSREKKERFSLILESASTNQTSMYLCASSLRTGGNQPQHFGDGTRLSIL.

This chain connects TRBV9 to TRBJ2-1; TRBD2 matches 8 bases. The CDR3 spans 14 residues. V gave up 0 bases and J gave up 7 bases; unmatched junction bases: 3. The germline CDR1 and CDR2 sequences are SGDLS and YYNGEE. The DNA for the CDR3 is TGTGCCAGCAGCGTAGCTAGCGGGCGGAATGAGCAGTTCTTC. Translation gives CASSVASGRNEQFF.

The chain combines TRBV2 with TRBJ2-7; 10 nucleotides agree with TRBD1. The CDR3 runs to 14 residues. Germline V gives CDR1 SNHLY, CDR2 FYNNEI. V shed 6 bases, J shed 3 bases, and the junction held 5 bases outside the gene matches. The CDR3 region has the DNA TGTGCCAGCAGACGGACAGGGGGTGTCTACGAGCAGTACTTC. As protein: CASRRTGGVYEQYF.

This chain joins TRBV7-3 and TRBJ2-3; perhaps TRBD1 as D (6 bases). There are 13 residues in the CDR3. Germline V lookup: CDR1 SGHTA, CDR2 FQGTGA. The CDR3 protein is CASRWGLTDTQYF. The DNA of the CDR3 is TGTGCGAGCCGGTGGGGGCTCACAGATACGCAGTATTTT.

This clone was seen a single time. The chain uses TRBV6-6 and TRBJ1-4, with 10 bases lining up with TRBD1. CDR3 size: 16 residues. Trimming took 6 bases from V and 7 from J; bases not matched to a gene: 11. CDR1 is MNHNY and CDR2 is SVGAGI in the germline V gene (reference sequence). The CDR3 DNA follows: TGTGCCAGCAGCCGGGACAGGGGCTCGGGAGGTGAAAAACTGTTTTTT. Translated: CASSRDRGSGGEKLFF.

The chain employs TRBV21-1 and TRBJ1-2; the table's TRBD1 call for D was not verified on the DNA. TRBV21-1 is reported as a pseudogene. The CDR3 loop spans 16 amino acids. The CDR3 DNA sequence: TGTGCCAGCAGCAACCGGGACAGAAACCGAAACTATGGCTACACCTTC. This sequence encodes CASSNRDRNRNYGYTF.

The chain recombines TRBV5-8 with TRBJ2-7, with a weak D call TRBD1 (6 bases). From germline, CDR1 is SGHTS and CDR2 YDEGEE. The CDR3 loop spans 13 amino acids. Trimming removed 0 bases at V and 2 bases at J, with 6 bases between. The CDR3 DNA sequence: TGTGCCAGCAGCTTGGACAGGGCCTACGAGCAGTACTTC. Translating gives CASSLDRAYEQYF. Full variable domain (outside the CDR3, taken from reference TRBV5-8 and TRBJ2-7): EAGVTQSPTHLIKTRGQQATLRCSPISGHTSVYWYQQALGLGLQFLLWYDEGEERNRGNFPPRFSGRQFPNYSSELNVNALELEDSALYLCASSLDRAYEQYFGPGTRLTVT.

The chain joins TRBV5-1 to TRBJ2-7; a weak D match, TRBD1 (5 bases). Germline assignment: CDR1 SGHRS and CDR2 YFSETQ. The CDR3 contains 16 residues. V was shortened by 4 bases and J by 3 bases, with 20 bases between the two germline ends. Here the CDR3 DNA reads TGCGCCAGCAGCGGAACAGGCTCCTATGGCGGCTACGAGCAGTACTTC. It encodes CASSGTGSYGGYEQYF.

The CDR3 protein is CASRPPGNYGYTF. CDR3 coding DNA: TGTGCCAGCAGACCCCCGGGGAACTATGGCTACACCTTC. The chain employs TRBV6-5 and TRBJ1-2; no clear D gene. Germline V lookup: CDR1 MNHEY, CDR2 SVGAGI. V lost 6 bases to trimming and J lost 2 bases, with 10 bases between them. This CDR3 has 13 amino acids.

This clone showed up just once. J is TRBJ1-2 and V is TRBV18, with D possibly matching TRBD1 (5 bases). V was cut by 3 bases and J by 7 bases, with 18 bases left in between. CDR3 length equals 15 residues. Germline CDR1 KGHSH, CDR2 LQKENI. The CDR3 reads CASSPAGQGQVGYTF. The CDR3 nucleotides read TGTGCCAGCTCACCGGCTGGTCAGGGTCAGGTTGGCTACACCTTC.

The CDR3 here is CASSLESYGTYEQYF. The CDR3 coding sequence is TGCGCCAGCAGCTTGGAGTCGTACGGAACCTACGAGCAGTACTTC. The V call is TRBV5-1, the J call TRBJ2-7; D call uncertain. Germline CDR1 SGHRS, CDR2 YFSETQ. V lost 0 bases, J lost 2 bases, and 12 bases lay in between. The CDR3 length is 15 residues.

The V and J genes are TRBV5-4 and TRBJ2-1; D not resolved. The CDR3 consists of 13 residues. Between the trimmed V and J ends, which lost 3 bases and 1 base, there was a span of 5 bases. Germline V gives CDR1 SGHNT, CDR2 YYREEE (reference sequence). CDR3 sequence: CASSYTSYNEQFF. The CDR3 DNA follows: TGTGCCAGCAGCTACACATCCTACAATGAGCAGTTCTTC.

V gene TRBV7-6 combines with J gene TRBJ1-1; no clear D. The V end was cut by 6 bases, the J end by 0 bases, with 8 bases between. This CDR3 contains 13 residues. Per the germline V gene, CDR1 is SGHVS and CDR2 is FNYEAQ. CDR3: CASRDYMNTEAFF. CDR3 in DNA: TGTGCCAGCAGGGACTACATGAACACTGAAGCTTTCTTT.

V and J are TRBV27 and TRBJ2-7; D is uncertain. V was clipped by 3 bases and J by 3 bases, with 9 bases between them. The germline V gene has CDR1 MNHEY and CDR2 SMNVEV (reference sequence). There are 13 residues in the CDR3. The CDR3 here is CASSFSVGYEQYF. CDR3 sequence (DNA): TGTGCCAGCAGTTTCAGTGTTGGCTACGAGCAGTACTTC.

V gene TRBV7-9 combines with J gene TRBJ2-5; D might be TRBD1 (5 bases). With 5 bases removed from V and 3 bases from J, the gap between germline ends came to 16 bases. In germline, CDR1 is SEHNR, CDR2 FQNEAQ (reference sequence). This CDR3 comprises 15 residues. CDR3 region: CASSPSAGWEETQYF. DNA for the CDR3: TGTGCCAGCAGCCCTAGTGCAGGGTGGGAAGAGACCCAGTACTTC.

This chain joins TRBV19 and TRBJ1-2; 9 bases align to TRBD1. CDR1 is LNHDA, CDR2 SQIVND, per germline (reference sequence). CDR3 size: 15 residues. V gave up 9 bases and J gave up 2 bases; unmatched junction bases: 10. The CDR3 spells CASGQGRKENYGYTF. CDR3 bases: TGTGCCAGCGGACAGGGGCGGAAAGAAAACTATGGCTACACCTTC.

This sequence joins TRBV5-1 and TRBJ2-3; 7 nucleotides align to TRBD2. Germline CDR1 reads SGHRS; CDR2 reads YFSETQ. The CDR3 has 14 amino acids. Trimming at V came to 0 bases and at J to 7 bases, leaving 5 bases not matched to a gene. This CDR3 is CASSLEAGINTQYF. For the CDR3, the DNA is TGCGCCAGCAGCTTGGAAGCGGGGATTAATACGCAGTATTTT.

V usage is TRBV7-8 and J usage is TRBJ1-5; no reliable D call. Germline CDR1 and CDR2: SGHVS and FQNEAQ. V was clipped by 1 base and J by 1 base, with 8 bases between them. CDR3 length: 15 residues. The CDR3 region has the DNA TGTGCCAGCAGCTTAGTAGTTGGAAGCAATCAGCCCCAGCATTTT. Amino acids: CASSLVVGSNQPQHF.

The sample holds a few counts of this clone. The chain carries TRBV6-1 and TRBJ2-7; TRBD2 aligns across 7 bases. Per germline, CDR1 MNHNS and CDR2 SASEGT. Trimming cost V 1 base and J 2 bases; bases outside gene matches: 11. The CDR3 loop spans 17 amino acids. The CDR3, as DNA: TGTGCCAGCAGTGAAGATTCTTTAGCAGGGAGGGCCTACGAGCAGTACTTC. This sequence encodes CASSEDSLAGRAYEQYF.

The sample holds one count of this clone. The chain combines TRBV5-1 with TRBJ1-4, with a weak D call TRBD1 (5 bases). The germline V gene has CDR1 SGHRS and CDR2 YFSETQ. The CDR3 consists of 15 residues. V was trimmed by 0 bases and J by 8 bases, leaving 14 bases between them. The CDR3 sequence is CASSLGAQGTEKLFF. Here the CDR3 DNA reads TGCGCCAGCAGCTTGGGGGCCCAGGGAACGGAAAAACTGTTTTTT.

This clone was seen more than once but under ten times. In nucleotides, the CDR3 is TGTGCCAGCAGACCTACGTGGAACACTGAAGCTTTCTTT. This translates into CASRPTWNTEAFF. V gene TRBV2 combines with J gene TRBJ1-1; D unresolved. The CDR3 spans 13 residues. Germline-derived CDR1 and CDR2 are SNHLY and FYNNEI. V was shortened by 6 bases and J by 1 base, with 9 bases between the two germline ends.

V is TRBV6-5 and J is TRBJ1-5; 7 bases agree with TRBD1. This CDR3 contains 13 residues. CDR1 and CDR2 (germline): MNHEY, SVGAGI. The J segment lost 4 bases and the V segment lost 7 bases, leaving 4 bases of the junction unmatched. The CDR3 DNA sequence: TGTGCCAGCATCAGACAGGGAAATCAGCCCCAGCATTTT. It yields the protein CASIRQGNQPQHF.